These 8 T cell receptor beta chains originate from one sample sequenced in a study of CD8 T cells in ankylosing spondylitis. Antigens of these TCRs are unknown. Findings and caveats of the study: Seemingly distinctive of ankylosing spondylitis blood was a TCR beta motif formed by eight highly homologous variants.

TCRdb analysed the 5' RACE reads with MiXCR anew, one entry per CDR3 protein. This table holds approximately 150,000 distinct CDR3 sequences, roughly 18% found once. Sequencing was done on a sample of blood, either unsorted or a sorted T cell fraction (not recorded which). The source of these receptors is a male donor with ankylosing spondylitis.

The V call is TRBV12-3 or TRBV12-4, the J call TRBJ2-1; 8 bases map to TRBD2. V shed 2 bases and J 8 bases; nucleotides not matched to a gene: 5. The CDR3 is 14 residues long. Here the CDR3 DNA reads TGTGCCAGCAGTTTATCGGGGGGGTGGGATGAGCAGTTCTTC. This gives the protein CASSLSGGWDEQFF.

This clonotype turned up a few times. The chain is built from TRBV4-1 and TRBJ1-6, with 7 bases lining up with TRBD1. With V trimmed by 3 bases and J by 0 bases, 8 bases remained unmatched. This CDR3 region has 18 residues. Germline V gene data show CDR1 as MGHRA and CDR2 as YSYEKL. The CDR3 loop is CASSQIQGPSSYNSPLHF. In DNA form, the CDR3 reads TGCGCCAGCAGCCAGATACAGGGGCCGAGCTCCTATAATTCACCCCTCCACTTT.

This clonotype was counted a few times. The chain uses TRBV20-1 and TRBJ1-1; D gene uncertain. CDR3 length: 14 residues. CDR1 is DFQATT, CDR2 SNEGSKA, per germline (reference sequence). The ends were cut back, 5 bases at V and 0 bases at J, with 13 bases in the middle. The CDR3 here is CSASPTLMNTEAFF. The CDR3 coding sequence is TGCAGTGCTTCCCCGACCTTAATGAACACTGAAGCTTTCTTT.

This clonotype was counted ten times or more. The rearrangement uses TRBV29-1 and TRBJ2-1; perhaps D is TRBD1 or TRBD2 (5 bases each). CDR1 is SQVTM and CDR2 is ANQGSEA in the germline V gene. Between the trimmed V and J ends, which lost 6 bases and 4 bases, there was a span of 13 bases. The CDR3 is made up of 13 amino acids. The CDR3 DNA reads as TGCAGCGTGAGGGGACCAGAGTACAATGAGCAGTTCTTC. It translates to CSVRGPEYNEQFF.

This chain uses TRBV12-3 or TRBV12-4 with TRBJ2-7, with 11 bases aligning to TRBD2. This CDR3 region has 15 residues. V was clipped by 6 bases and J by 0 bases; unmatched bases: 4. CDR3 in amino acids: CASSQGLADSYEQYF. The CDR3 DNA follows: TGTGCCAGCAGCCAGGGACTAGCGGACTCCTACGAGCAGTACTTC.

This chain connects TRBV6-4 to TRBJ2-1; 8 positions match TRBD2. CDR3 length: 16 amino acids. From germline, CDR1 is MRHNA and CDR2 SNTAGT. The V gene end was trimmed by 0 bases and the J gene end by 9 bases; junction bases not matched to a gene: 10. The CDR3 DNA follows: TGTGCCAGCAGTGACTCCCCGGGACTAGGGAGCGGTGAGCAGTTCTTC. Encoded protein: CASSDSPGLGSGEQFF.

The rearrangement links TRBV6-2 or TRBV6-3 to TRBJ2-3; D gene unclear. The CDR3 covers 12 residues. Germline V CDR1 and CDR2: MNHEY, SVGEGT. V was pared by 2 bases and J by 6 bases, with 6 bases between. The CDR3 region is CASSYDDDTQYF. The CDR3 region has the DNA TGTGCCAGCAGTTACGACGACGATACGCAGTATTTT.

Ten or more counts support this clonotype. The chain combines TRBV6-4 with TRBJ2-1; 10 bases fit TRBD2. The CDR3 consists of 16 residues. The trim removed 4 bases at V and 6 bases at J, leaving 9 bases unmatched. Germline CDR1 is MRHNA and CDR2 is SNTAGT. The CDR3 DNA reads TGTGCCAGCAGTGGGGGAACTAGCGGGGACCCCAATGAGCAGTTCTTC. Its translation is CASSGGTSGDPNEQFF.